The clone carrying this T cell receptor (beta chain) was found a few times. Its specificity is unknown. Between the trimmed V and J ends, which lost 1 base and 11 bases, there was a span of 8 bases. Germline V gene sequence: CDR1 SNHLY, CDR2 FYNNEI. The CDR3 runs 11 residues. The data originate from a study of blood T cells in healthy people across ages. Study findings and constraints: Among long-lived donors, naive CD4+ cells were more numerous and diversity higher than in aged donors. It was found that TCR beta diversity correlated strongly with the percentage of naive T cells.

Sample-barcoded 5' priming and a J-beta primer mix drove a second PCR of about 6 to 12 cycles. TCRdb re-derived calls from the 5' RACE reads in MiXCR, one entry per CDR3 protein. The repertoire holds about 570,000 distinct CDR3 sequences, about 25% seen once, with over 3.5% in the top ten. The donors, aged roughly 6 to 90, were healthy Caucasians from Russia. The same data also contributed to another study, on T cells of mothers and their children. That publication notes: Overlap ran slightly, non-significantly higher for related than unrelated mother-child pairs.

The sample comprised blood. The rearrangement joins TRBV2 to TRBJ1-1, with D uncertain. The clonotype comes from a boy aged 2 to 10 in good health. The chain's CDR3 is CASSEGVGAFF. The CDR3 DNA is TGTGCCAGCAGTGAAGGGGTAGGGGCTTTCTTT.